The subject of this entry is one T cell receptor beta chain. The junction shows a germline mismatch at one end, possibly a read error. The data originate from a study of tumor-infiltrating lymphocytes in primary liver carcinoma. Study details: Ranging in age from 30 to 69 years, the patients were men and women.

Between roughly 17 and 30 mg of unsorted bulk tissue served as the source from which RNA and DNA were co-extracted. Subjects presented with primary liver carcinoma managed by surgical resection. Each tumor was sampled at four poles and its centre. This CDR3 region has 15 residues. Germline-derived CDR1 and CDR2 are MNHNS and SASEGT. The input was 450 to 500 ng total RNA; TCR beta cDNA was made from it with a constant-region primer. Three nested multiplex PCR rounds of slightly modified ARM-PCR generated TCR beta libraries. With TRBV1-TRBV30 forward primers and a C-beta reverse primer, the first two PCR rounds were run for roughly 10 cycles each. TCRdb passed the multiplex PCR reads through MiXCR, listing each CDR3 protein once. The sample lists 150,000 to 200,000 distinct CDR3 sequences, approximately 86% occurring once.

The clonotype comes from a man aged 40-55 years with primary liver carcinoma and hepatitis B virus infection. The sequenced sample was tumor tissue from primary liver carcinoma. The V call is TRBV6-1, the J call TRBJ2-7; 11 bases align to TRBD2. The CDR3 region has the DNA TGTGCCAGCAATACCGGGACTAGCGGCTCCTACGAGCAGAACTTC. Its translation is CASNTGTSGSYEQNF.